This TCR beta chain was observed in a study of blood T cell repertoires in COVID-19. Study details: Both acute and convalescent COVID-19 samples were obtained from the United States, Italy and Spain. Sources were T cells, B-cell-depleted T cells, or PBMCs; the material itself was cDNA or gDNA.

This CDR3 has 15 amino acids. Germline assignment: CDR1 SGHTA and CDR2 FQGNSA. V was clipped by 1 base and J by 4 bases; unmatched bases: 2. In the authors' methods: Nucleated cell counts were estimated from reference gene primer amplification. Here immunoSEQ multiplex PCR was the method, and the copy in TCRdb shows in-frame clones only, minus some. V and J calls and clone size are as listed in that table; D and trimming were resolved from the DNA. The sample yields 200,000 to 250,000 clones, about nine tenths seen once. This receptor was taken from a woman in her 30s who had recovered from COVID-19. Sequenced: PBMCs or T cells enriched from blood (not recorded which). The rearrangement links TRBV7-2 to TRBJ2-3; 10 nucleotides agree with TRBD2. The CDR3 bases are TGTGCCAGCAGCTTAGTTAGCGGGGGGTCAGATACGCAGTATTTT. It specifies CASSLVSGGSDTQYF.